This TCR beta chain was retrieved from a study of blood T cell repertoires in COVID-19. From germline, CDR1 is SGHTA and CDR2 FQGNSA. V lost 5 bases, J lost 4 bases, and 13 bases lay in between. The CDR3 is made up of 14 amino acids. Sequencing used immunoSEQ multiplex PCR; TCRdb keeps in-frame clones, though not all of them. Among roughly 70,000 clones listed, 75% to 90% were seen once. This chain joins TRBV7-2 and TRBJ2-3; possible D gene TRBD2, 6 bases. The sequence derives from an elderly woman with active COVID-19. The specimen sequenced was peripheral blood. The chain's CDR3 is CASSPGLSADTQYF. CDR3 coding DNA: TGTGCCAGCAGCCCTGGACTATCAGCAGATACGCAGTATTTT. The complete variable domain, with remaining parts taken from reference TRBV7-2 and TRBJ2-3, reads GAGVSQSPSNKVTEKGKDVELRCDPISGHTALYWYRQSLGQGLEFLIYFQGNSAPDKSGLPSDRFSAERTGGSVSTLTIQRTQQEDSAVYLCASSPGLSADTQYFGPGTRLTVL.